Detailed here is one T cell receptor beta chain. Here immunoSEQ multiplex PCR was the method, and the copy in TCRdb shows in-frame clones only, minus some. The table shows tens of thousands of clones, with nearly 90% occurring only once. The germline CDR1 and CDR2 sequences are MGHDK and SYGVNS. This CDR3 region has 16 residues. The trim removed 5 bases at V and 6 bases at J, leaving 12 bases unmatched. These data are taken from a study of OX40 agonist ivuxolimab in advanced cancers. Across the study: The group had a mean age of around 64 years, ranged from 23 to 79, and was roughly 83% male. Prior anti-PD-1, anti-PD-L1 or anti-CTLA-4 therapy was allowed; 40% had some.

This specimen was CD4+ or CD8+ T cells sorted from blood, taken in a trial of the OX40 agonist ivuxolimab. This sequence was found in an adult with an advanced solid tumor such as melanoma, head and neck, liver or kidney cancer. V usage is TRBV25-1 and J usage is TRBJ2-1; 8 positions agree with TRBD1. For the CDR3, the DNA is TGTGCCAGCAGTCCCACGGGGGACAGGAAAACCAATGAGCAGTTCTTC. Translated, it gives CASSPTGDRKTNEQFF.